The clone carrying this T cell receptor (beta chain) was counted only a few times. The antigen is undetermined. This specimen belongs to a study of cytomegalovirus exposure and HLA in healthy donors. PCR involved 60 Vbeta and 13 Jbeta primers. TCRdb keeps only in-frame clones here, not all; method: immunoSEQ multiplex PCR. Of about 140,000 clones listed, roughly 62% are singletons. Germline CDR1 and CDR2: SGHKS and YYEKEE (reference sequence). The CDR3 loop spans 16 amino acids. With V trimmed by 1 base and J by 2 bases, 5 bases remained unmatched. Notes on the study in general: In an earlier analysis, in some 500 donors, most V segments appeared productive either ~90% or ~30% of the time. TRBV6-2, TRBV6-3 and some other V segments were unresolvable in 87-base-pair reads. Later work associated 16,951 TCR beta sequences with HLA alleles at 0.05 false discovery rate.

This clonotype was sampled from a man aged 55 to 70 in good health and CMV-seronegative. The sample taken for sequencing was PBMCs. This sequence joins TRBV5-5 and TRBJ2-2; 7 nucleotides align to TRBD2. CDR3 sequence: CASSLLSSGNTGELFF. The CDR3 DNA reads TGTGCCAGCAGCTTGCTCTCTAGCGGTAACACCGGGGAGCTGTTTTTT.